These 20 T cell receptor beta chains share one sample of origin, sequenced in a study of T cells in Graves' hyperthyroidism and ophthalmopathy. Amplified TCR beta CDR3 regions came from RNA transcripts. The HTBI primer set served for first-round RT-PCR of the TCR CDR3. TCRdb analysed the multiplex PCR reads with MiXCR anew, one entry per CDR3 protein. Of 350,000 to 400,000 distinct CDR3 sequences in the sample, 15% are singletons; the top ten hold around a third. What was sequenced was blood. The receptor set was obtained from a woman aged 25 to 39 with Graves' hyperthyroidism.

The table lists this clonotype with many counts. The J gene is TRBJ2-3, the V gene TRBV18; possibly TRBD1 or TRBD2 for D (5 bases each). V was cut by 5 bases and J by 0 bases, with 12 bases left in between. This CDR3 comprises 15 residues. The germline V gene encodes CDR1 KGHSH and CDR2 LQKENI. As DNA, the CDR3 is TGTGCCAGCTCAGAGGTTTGGGACAGCACAGATACGCAGTATTTT. Its translation is CASSEVWDSTDTQYF.

This clonotype was counted ten times or more. J is TRBJ2-7 and V is TRBV9; no firm D call. CDR1 is SGDLS and CDR2 is YYNGEE in the germline V gene. CDR3 length: 11 amino acids. Trimming shortened V by 0 bases and J by 4 bases, and 2 bases separated the two germline ends. The chain's CDR3 is CASSVGYEQYF. The CDR3 DNA reads TGTGCCAGCAGCGTAGGTTACGAGCAGTACTTC.

The chain links TRBV19 to TRBJ2-2, with 9 positions matching TRBD2. Germline V lookup: CDR1 LNHDA, CDR2 SQIVND (reference sequence). The CDR3 has 15 residues. The V segment lost 1 base and the J segment 4 bases; nucleotides outside the gene matches: 1. The CDR3: CASSIGLAVTGELFF. In DNA form, the CDR3 reads TGTGCCAGTAGTATAGGACTAGCGGTCACCGGGGAGCTGTTTTTT.

The V gene is TRBV28, the J gene TRBJ2-7, with 9 bases lining up with TRBD1. This CDR3 is 13 amino acids long. V lost 7 bases, J lost 6 bases, and 7 bases stayed unmatched. Looked up from germline, CDR1 is MDHEN and CDR2 is SYDVKM. The CDR3 DNA follows: TGTGCCAGCAAAGTACAGGGGGCGCTCGAGCAGTACTTC. The encoded protein is CASKVQGALEQYF.

The chain couples TRBV2 to TRBJ2-5; 8 bases match TRBD2. V shed 7 bases and J 3 bases; nucleotides not matched to a gene: 7. CDR3 length equals 14 residues. Germline V lookup: CDR1 SNHLY, CDR2 FYNNEI. The CDR3 loop is CASNGLAGEETQYF. The CDR3 DNA reads TGTGCCAGCAACGGGCTAGCGGGCGAAGAGACCCAGTACTTC.

This clonotype was counted between two and nine times. The genes are TRBV7-9 and TRBJ2-1; TRBD2 matches at 9 bases. The CDR3 is 15 residues long. V lost 7 bases, J lost 7 bases, and 11 bases stayed unmatched. From germline, CDR1 is SEHNR and CDR2 FQNEAQ (reference sequence). The CDR3 DNA is TGTGCCAGCACCCTTGACGGACTAGCGAGTAATGAGCAGTTCTTC. The encoded protein is CASTLDGLASNEQFF.

This clonotype was seen a few times. The chain uses TRBV5-1 and TRBJ2-5; 8 positions match TRBD1. With V trimmed by 4 bases and J by 5 bases, 10 bases remained unmatched. Per the germline V gene, CDR1 is SGHRS and CDR2 is YFSETQ. The CDR3 contains 15 residues. DNA of the CDR3: TGCGCCAGCAGCCTGGGAGGACAGGGTTTCGAGACCCAGTACTTC. Protein sequence: CASSLGGQGFETQYF.

This clonotype was picked up many times. The chain employs TRBV28 and TRBJ2-3; weak D call: TRBD2 (5 bases). Germline loops: CDR1 MDHEN, CDR2 SYDVKM. CDR3 length: 14 residues. V was shortened by 3 bases and J by 1 base, with 8 bases between the two germline ends. The CDR3 bases are TGTGCCAGCAGTTTGGGAGCGGGCACAGATACGCAGTATTTT. It encodes CASSLGAGTDTQYF. Full variable domain (rest looked up from reference TRBV28 and TRBJ2-3): DVKVTQSSRYLVKRTGEKVFLECVQDMDHENMFWYRQDPGLGLRLIYFSYDVKMKEKGDIPEGYSVSREKKERFSLILESASTNQTSMYLCASSLGAGTDTQYFGPGTRLTVL.

This clonotype was detected a few times. The chain couples TRBV29-1 to TRBJ2-6; tentatively, D is TRBD1 or TRBD2 (6 bases each). Deletions cut 5 bases from V and 4 bases from J, with 9 bases between. The CDR3 has 13 amino acids. Germline V gene lookup returns CDR1 SQVTM and CDR2 ANQGSEA. CDR3 nucleotides: TGCAGCGTTCGGGGGCCAGGGGCCAACGTCCTGACTTTC. Protein: CSVRGPGANVLTF.

V usage is TRBV12-3 or TRBV12-4 and J usage is TRBJ1-3; D is possibly TRBD1 (6 bases). The CDR3 length is 12 residues. Trimming removed 8 bases at V and 6 bases at J, with 11 bases between. In nucleotides, the CDR3 is TGTGCCAGCGTAAAGGGGGTAAACACCATATATTTT. This gives the protein CASVKGVNTIYF.

This clonotype was seen repeatedly, ten times or more. This chain connects TRBV6-2 or TRBV6-3 to TRBJ1-1; no definite D call. Germline CDR1 and CDR2: MNHEY and SVGEGT. The CDR3 spans 13 residues. V lost 3 bases to trimming and J lost 4 bases, with 9 bases between them. The CDR3 DNA follows: TGTGCCAGCAGTTATACTAGGGCCACTGAAGCTTTCTTT. Translation: CASSYTRATEAFF.

This clonotype was seen only a few times. The V and J genes are TRBV24-1 and TRBJ1-5, with 7 nucleotides matching TRBD1. Germline-derived CDR1 and CDR2 are KGHDR and SFDVKD. The V gene end was trimmed by 5 bases and the J gene end by 0 bases; junction bases not matched to a gene: 3. The CDR3 loop spans 15 amino acids. CDR3 residues: CATSVDRASNQPQHF. CDR3 nucleotide sequence: TGTGCCACCAGTGTTGACAGGGCTAGCAATCAGCCCCAGCATTTT.

The V and J genes are TRBV7-3 and TRBJ2-1; TRBD2 matches at 11 bases. CDR1 is SGHTA, CDR2 FQGTGA, per germline. This CDR3 is 19 amino acids long. J lost 5 bases, V lost 6 bases, and 18 bases had no gene match. The CDR3 loop reads CASRLLGGGTSGWDNEQFF. In nucleotides, the CDR3 is TGTGCCAGCAGATTATTGGGCGGAGGGACTAGCGGATGGGACAATGAGCAGTTCTTC.

This clonotype has only a few counts. V is TRBV6-5 and J is TRBJ2-1, with 7 positions matching TRBD2. CDR3 length: 15 residues. V was clipped by 2 bases and J by 8 bases; unmatched bases: 9. The germline CDR1 and CDR2 sequences are MNHEY and SVGAGI. The CDR3 is CASSYRGGSPDEQFF. For the CDR3, the DNA is TGTGCCAGCAGTTACAGGGGCGGGAGCCCAGATGAGCAGTTCTTC.

This clonotype has at least ten counts. The chain is built from TRBV18 and TRBJ2-5; 14 bases are shared with TRBD2. The CDR3 is made up of 16 amino acids. V shed 5 bases and J 2 bases; nucleotides not matched to a gene: 4. In germline, CDR1 is KGHSH, CDR2 LQKENI. The CDR3 is CASSAGLAGVQETQYF. DNA of the CDR3: TGTGCCAGCTCAGCGGGACTAGCGGGAGTGCAAGAGACCCAGTACTTC.

The V gene is TRBV5-6, the J gene TRBJ2-5, with unresolved D. The CDR3 is made up of 16 amino acids. V gave up 3 bases and J gave up 1 base, with 16 bases separating them. Per the germline V gene, CDR1 is SGHDT and CDR2 is YYEEEE. The CDR3 DNA sequence: TGTGCCAGCAGCTACGACCTTGACACAATCCAAGAGACCCAGTACTTC. This translates into CASSYDLDTIQETQYF.

This clonotype was observed a few times. The J gene is TRBJ1-4, the V gene TRBV15; D is unresolved. This CDR3 has 11 amino acids. Germline-derived CDR1 and CDR2 are LNHNV and YYDKDF (reference sequence). The V and J ends lost 5 bases and 8 bases respectively, with 6 bases between them. The CDR3 reads CATSRMEKLFF. CDR3 DNA sequence: TGTGCCACCAGCCGCATGGAAAAACTGTTTTTT.

This clonotype was observed many times. The gene calls are TRBV2 and TRBJ2-1, with 8 bases aligning to TRBD2. The J segment lost 2 bases and the V segment lost 4 bases, leaving 7 bases of the junction unmatched. CDR1 and CDR2 (germline): SNHLY, FYNNEI. The CDR3 runs to 16 residues. The CDR3 sequence: CASSVTGLAAYNEQFF. CDR3 coding DNA: TGTGCCAGCAGTGTAACAGGACTAGCTGCCTACAATGAGCAGTTCTTC. The entire variable domain, with the rest obtained from reference TRBV2 and TRBJ2-1, is as follows: EPEVTQTPSHQVTQMGQEVILRCVPISNHLYFYWYRQILGQKVEFLVSFYNNEISEKSEIFDDQFSVERPDGSNFTLKIRSTKLEDSAMYFCASSVTGLAAYNEQFFGPGTRLTVL.

The CDR3 reads CRALAGWNEKLFF. For the CDR3, the DNA is TGCAGAGCCCTTGCGGGGTGGAATGAAAAACTGTTTTTT. The V call is TRBV20-1, the J call TRBJ1-4, with no clear D. CDR1 is DFQATT and CDR2 is SNEGSKA in the germline V gene (reference sequence). This CDR3 spans 13 amino acids.

Regarding this clonotype: No conserved phenylalanine or tryptophan is present at the end of the CDR3, so a read error is the likely explanation. The chain combines TRBV12-5 with TRBJ2-2; 13 nucleotides agree with TRBD2. After removal of 0 bases from V and 3 bases from J, the junction contained 4 bases not matched to a gene. The CDR3 contains 18 residues. Germline CDR1 LGHNT, CDR2 FRNRAP. CDR3 sequence (DNA): TGTGCTAGTGGTTTGGTTCCCGGACTAGCGGGAGACACCGGGGAGCTGTTTTTA. Protein sequence: CASGLVPGLAGDTGELFL.